This T cell receptor (beta chain) is from a study of shared clonotypes between healthy human individuals. Study findings and constraints: Naive subsets generally had larger estimated richness than memory subsets. Rarefaction demonstrated incomplete sorted-subset sequencing despite large depth.

Genomic DNA per cell subset filled all wells of several immunoSEQ plates. In the sorted-subset replicate PCRs, 150 to 200 ng DNA, 25,000 to 35,000 T cell genomes, was used. The table came from immunoSEQ multiplex PCR; TCRdb's copy has only in-frame clones and leaves some out. The sample records about a million clones, 76% being singletons. This clone was counted a few times. Its antigen is as yet unknown. The length of the CDR3 is 15 residues. The germline CDR1 and CDR2 sequences are MNHNS and SASEGT. J lost 5 bases, V lost 2 bases, and 2 bases had no gene match. Sequenced sample: memory CD4+ T cells sorted from blood. Subset noted: CD45RA-negative fraction. This chain connects TRBV6-1 to TRBJ1-6; the match to TRBD1 covers 8 bases. The TCR sequence derives from a man younger than 35 in good health. The CDR3 nucleotides read TGTGCCAGCAGTGAAACAGGGGGAAATAATTCACCCCTCCACTTT. Its translation: CASSETGGNNSPLHF.